One and the same sample provided the 30 T cell receptor beta chains below, sequenced in a study of blood T cell repertoires in COVID-19. Sequencing used immunoSEQ multiplex PCR; TCRdb keeps in-frame clones, though not all of them. This table has 110,000 to 150,000 clones, roughly 79% appearing once. The sequencing sample was made of peripheral blood. Receptors were obtained from a woman aged 60-70 years with acute or convalescent COVID-19.

The rearrangement uses TRBV6-2 or TRBV6-3 and TRBJ2-3; TRBD2 aligns across 7 bases. The J segment lost 0 bases and the V segment lost 4 bases, leaving 4 bases of the junction unmatched. Germline V CDR1 and CDR2: MNHEY, SVGEGT. This CDR3 has 15 residues. CDR3 region: CASSFFSGSTDTQYF. The CDR3 coding sequence is TGTGCCAGCAGTTTCTTTAGCGGGAGCACAGATACGCAGTATTTT.

The chain combines TRBV5-1 with TRBJ2-3, with a possible D match to TRBD1 (5 bases). This CDR3 is 16 amino acids long. Germline V lookup: CDR1 SGHRS, CDR2 YFSETQ. V was trimmed by 0 bases and J by 6 bases, leaving 17 bases between them. The CDR3 here is CASSLGGRAKADTQYF. Here the CDR3 DNA reads TGCGCCAGCAGCTTGGGGGGCCGCGCCAAAGCGGATACGCAGTATTTT.

The chain carries TRBV15 and TRBJ2-2, with a possible D match to TRBD2 (6 bases). V was shortened by 1 base and J by 6 bases, with 6 bases between the two germline ends. CDR3 length equals 13 residues. The V gene's germline CDR1 is LNHNV and CDR2 YYDKDF (reference sequence). CDR3 in DNA: TGTGCCACCAGCAGAGGGGGGGCCGGGGAGCTGTTTTTT. Its translation is CATSRGGAGELFF.

The gene calls are TRBV9 and TRBJ2-2, with a tentative D call TRBD2 (5 bases). V gave up 2 bases and J gave up 6 bases, with 17 bases separating them. Germline assignment: CDR1 SGDLS and CDR2 YYNGEE. The CDR3 is made up of 16 amino acids. This CDR3 reads CASSVLATPGSGELFF. The CDR3 region has the DNA TGTGCCAGCAGCGTTCTAGCTACCCCAGGCTCCGGGGAGCTGTTTTTT.

This chain uses TRBV19 with TRBJ1-5; D is unclear. V was pared by 3 bases and J by 2 bases, with 8 bases between. CDR1 LNHDA and CDR2 SQIVND come from the germline V gene (reference sequence). This CDR3 has 14 amino acids. Written as DNA, the CDR3 is TGTGCCAGTAGTATGCGGGGTGGCAATCAGCCCCAGCATTTT. Its protein product is CASSMRGGNQPQHF.

The chain links TRBV2 to TRBJ2-1; D possibly corresponds to TRBD1 (5 bases). CDR3 length equals 12 residues. Per the germline V gene, CDR1 is SNHLY and CDR2 is FYNNEI. Trimming stripped 2 bases from V and 12 bases from J, with 11 bases between. CDR3 amino acids: CASSEMVQGQFF. The DNA of the CDR3 is TGTGCCAGCAGTGAAATGGTTCAGGGGCAGTTCTTC.

The chain employs TRBV27 and TRBJ1-2, with D maybe TRBD1 (5 bases). The CDR3 spans 17 residues. CDR1 MNHEY and CDR2 SMNVEV come from the germline V gene (reference sequence). Deletions cut 0 bases from V and 3 bases from J, with 17 bases between. The CDR3 is CASSLSTRMGGYYGYTF. CDR3 nucleotides: TGTGCCAGCAGTTTATCCACCCGCATGGGGGGTTACTATGGCTACACCTTC.

This chain joins TRBV18 and TRBJ1-2; possible D gene TRBD1, 5 bases. Germline lookup yields CDR1 KGHSH and CDR2 LQKENI. The V gene lost 2 bases and the J gene lost 6 bases, with 13 bases spanning the gap. This CDR3 region has 14 residues. The CDR3 DNA follows: TGTGCCAGCTCACCAACGGGCAGGGTAGATGGCTACACCTTC. Amino acid sequence: CASSPTGRVDGYTF.

The V gene is TRBV10-2, the J gene TRBJ2-7; TRBD2 agrees at 7 bases. Germline V gene data show CDR1 as WSHSY and CDR2 as SAAADI. After removal of 8 bases from V and 3 bases from J, the junction contained 4 bases not matched to a gene. The CDR3 has 12 residues. The DNA of the CDR3 is TGCGCCAGCGGACTAGGCCTCTACGAGCAGTACTTC. It encodes CASGLGLYEQYF.

This chain uses TRBV7-9 with TRBJ1-5, with 9 bases aligning to TRBD1. CDR1 SEHNR and CDR2 FQNEAQ come from the germline V gene (reference sequence). V lost 5 bases to trimming and J lost 3 bases; unmatched junction nucleotides: 17. The CDR3 contains 19 residues. The CDR3 DNA reads TGTGCCAGCAGCCATTCCTGGGGGACAGGGAGCATCCCCAATCAGCCCCAGCATTTT. This encodes CASSHSWGTGSIPNQPQHF.

This chain connects TRBV3-1 (or the pseudogene TRBV3-2) to TRBJ2-2; D is undetermined. CDR3 length equals 15 residues. The ends were cut back, 1 base at V and 2 bases at J, with 8 bases in the middle. Germline V CDR1 and CDR2: LGHDT, YNNKEL (reference sequence). The CDR3 sequence is CASSQASVNTGELFF. CDR3 nucleotide sequence: TGTGCCAGCAGCCAAGCCTCCGTAAACACCGGGGAGCTGTTTTTT.

The chain has TRBV15 and TRBJ2-1, with a weak D call TRBD2 (6 bases). Trimming took off 0 bases at V and 4 bases at J, with 10 bases between the two ends. CDR3 length: 15 residues. Germline V gene lookup returns CDR1 LNHNV and CDR2 YYDKDF (reference sequence). This CDR3 reads CATSREAGRYNEQFF. The DNA for the CDR3 is TGTGCCACCAGCAGAGAGGCCGGGAGATACAATGAGCAGTTCTTC.

The gene calls are TRBV27 and TRBJ2-7, with 8 nucleotides matching TRBD1. V lost 6 bases to trimming and J lost 3 bases; unmatched junction nucleotides: 13. Germline CDR1 is MNHEY and CDR2 is SMNVEV (reference sequence). The CDR3 is 16 amino acids. CDR3 bases: TGTGCCAGCAGGCGAGCCGGGACAGGTGATAGCTACGAGCAGTACTTC. Encoded protein: CASRRAGTGDSYEQYF.

J is TRBJ2-1 and V is TRBV5-5, with 8 bases that match TRBD2. Germline V gene data show CDR1 as SGHKS and CDR2 as YYEKEE (reference sequence). The CDR3 extends over 15 amino acids. Germline trimming cut 4 bases from V and 5 bases from J; bases unmatched to any gene: 8. The CDR3, as DNA: TGTGCCAGCAGCCTGACCGGGACTAGAGACAATGAGCAGTTCTTC. Its protein is CASSLTGTRDNEQFF.

V is TRBV18 and J is TRBJ2-3, with TRBD1 identical over 9 bases. Germline CDR1 is KGHSH and CDR2 is LQKENI. The CDR3 covers 15 residues. V lost 3 bases to trimming and J lost 0 bases; unmatched junction nucleotides: 1. The CDR3 loop reads CASSPGTGSTDTQYF. DNA for the CDR3: TGTGCCAGCTCACCTGGGACAGGGAGCACAGATACGCAGTATTTT.

This sequence joins TRBV10-3 and TRBJ1-4, with D possibly TRBD1 on 5 matching bases. CDR3 length: 13 amino acids. The germline CDR1 and CDR2 sequences are ENHRY and SYGVKD. V was pared by 5 bases and J by 4 bases, with 8 bases between. CDR3: CAISRGVNEKLFF. CDR3 in DNA: TGTGCCATCAGTAGGGGCGTTAATGAAAAACTGTTTTTT.

The CDR3 bases are TGTGCCAGCAGTATCGTTGGGGCCACTAATGAAAAACTGTTTTTT. This translates into CASSIVGATNEKLFF. The chain is built from TRBV27 and TRBJ1-4, with D possibly TRBD1 on 5 matching bases. The CDR3 covers 15 residues. Trimming removed 5 bases at V and 2 bases at J, with 12 bases between. Germline V gives CDR1 MNHEY, CDR2 SMNVEV (reference sequence).

V and J are TRBV6-5 and TRBJ1-1, with 8 bases identical to TRBD1. This CDR3 contains 15 residues. V was clipped by 8 bases and J by 5 bases; unmatched bases: 13. The germline V gene has CDR1 MNHEY and CDR2 SVGAGI. The CDR3 is CASFLPQGALTEAFF. CDR3 DNA sequence: TGTGCCAGCTTCTTGCCGCAGGGGGCGCTTACTGAAGCTTTCTTT.

V is TRBV6-5 and J is TRBJ1-6, with D tentatively TRBD1 (5 bases). The germline gives CDR1 MNHEY, CDR2 SVGAGI. This CDR3 contains 13 residues. V shed 5 bases and J shed 5 bases, with 7 bases lying between them. The DNA of the CDR3 is TGTGCCAGCAGTAGACAGAATAATTCACCCCTCCACTTT. Translation: CASSRQNNSPLHF.

The chain couples TRBV19 to TRBJ1-5; D might be TRBD1 (5 bases). Trimming shortened V by 5 bases and J by 5 bases, and 10 bases separated the two germline ends. There are 13 residues in the CDR3. From germline, CDR1 is LNHDA and CDR2 SQIVND (reference sequence). For the CDR3, the DNA is TGTGCCAGTAGTGGAGGGACCTATCAGCCCCAGCATTTT. It translates to CASSGGTYQPQHF.

The chain employs TRBV5-4 and TRBJ1-4; TRBD1 is a possible D gene (6 bases). Deletions cut 4 bases from V and 4 bases from J, with 14 bases between. Per germline, CDR1 SGHNT and CDR2 YYREEE (reference sequence). CDR3 length: 15 amino acids. CDR3 region: CASSVGGGRNEKLFF. CDR3 in DNA: TGTGCCAGCAGCGTGGGGGGGGGCCGTAATGAAAAACTGTTTTTT.

J is TRBJ2-1 and V is TRBV12-3 or TRBV12-4; TRBD2 is a possible D gene (5 bases). The V gene lost 6 bases and the J gene lost 4 bases, with 10 bases spanning the gap. This CDR3 region has 13 residues. The CDR3 nucleotides read TGTGCCAGCAGAGACGGGGTATACAATGAGCAGTTCTTC. Translation: CASRDGVYNEQFF.

This chain links TRBV9 with TRBJ1-5; D is undetermined. The CDR3 is 15 amino acids. Trimming pared 0 bases from V and 0 bases from J, leaving 7 bases between. Germline-derived CDR1 and CDR2 are SGDLS and YYNGEE. The DNA for the CDR3 is TGTGCCAGCAGCGTAGGTTCGAGTAGCAATCAGCCCCAGCATTTT. Its translation is CASSVGSSSNQPQHF.

This clone was seen only once. This chain joins TRBV9 and TRBJ2-5; tentatively, D is TRBD1 (6 bases). Germline V gene data show CDR1 as SGDLS and CDR2 as YYNGEE. The V gene lost 3 bases and the J gene lost 5 bases, with 17 bases spanning the gap. The CDR3 is 15 amino acids. The CDR3 DNA is TGTGCCAGCAGCGCCCAGGGGTTGCGCCATGAGACCCAGTACTTC. Protein: CASSAQGLRHETQYF.

V and J are TRBV7-8 and TRBJ2-1; 7 bases line up with TRBD2. J gave up 7 bases and V 3 bases, and 9 bases lay outside the gene matches. The V gene's germline CDR1 is SGHVS and CDR2 FQNEAQ. This CDR3 contains 15 residues. The CDR3 is CASSFWAGEGNEQFF. Here the CDR3 DNA reads TGTGCCAGCAGCTTCTGGGCGGGAGAGGGGAATGAGCAGTTCTTC. Full variable domain (missing parts from reference TRBV7-8 and TRBJ2-1): GAGVSQSPRYKVAKRGQDVALRCDPISGHVSLFWYQQALGQGPEFLTYFQNEAQLDKSGLPSDRFFAERPEGSVSTLKIQRTQQEDSAVYLCASSFWAGEGNEQFFGPGTRLTVL.

The chain recombines TRBV11-2 with TRBJ2-1, with D tentatively TRBD1 (5 bases). V was shortened by 6 bases and J by 5 bases, with 17 bases between the two germline ends. This CDR3 is 15 amino acids long. Germline CDR1 and CDR2: SGHAT and FQNNGV. This CDR3 is CASSPRVWGDNEQFF. DNA for the CDR3: TGTGCCAGCAGTCCACGGGTCTGGGGCGACAATGAGCAGTTCTTC.

The chain has TRBV5-1 and TRBJ2-1, with D possibly matching TRBD2 (6 bases). V lost 0 bases to trimming and J lost 8 bases, with 15 bases between them. This CDR3 comprises 15 residues. The germline V gene encodes CDR1 SGHRS and CDR2 YFSETQ. The CDR3: CASSLDILGGDEQFF. DNA of the CDR3: TGCGCCAGCAGCTTGGACATTTTGGGGGGAGATGAGCAGTTCTTC. Looking up the rest from reference TRBV5-1 and TRBJ2-1 gives the full variable domain: KAGVTQTPRYLIKTRGQQVTLSCSPISGHRSVSWYQQTPGQGLQFLFEYFSETQRNKGNFPGRFSGRQFSNSRSEMNVSTLELGDSALYLCASSLDILGGDEQFFGPGTRLTVL.

The rearrangement joins TRBV3-1 (or the pseudogene TRBV3-2) to TRBJ1-2; 7 bases map to TRBD1. V shed 3 bases and J 8 bases; nucleotides not matched to a gene: 12. The V gene's germline CDR1 is LGHDT and CDR2 YNNKEL (reference sequence). This CDR3 is 15 amino acids long. The CDR3 DNA sequence: TGTGCCAGCAGCCATAGACAGGGTGGGACCTCAGGCTACACCTTC. Its translation is CASSHRQGGTSGYTF.

A word on this clone: Other DNA sequences in this specimen translate into the identical CDR3. The V gene is TRBV28, the J gene TRBJ1-6; TRBD1 matches at 8 bases. CDR3 size: 14 residues. Trimming cost V 7 bases and J 9 bases; bases outside gene matches: 8. CDR1 is MDHEN and CDR2 is SYDVKM in the germline V gene. The CDR3 region is CASTRRQGASPLHF. Here the CDR3 DNA reads TGTGCCAGCACCCGTCGGCAGGGGGCTTCACCCCTCCACTTT.

This clone was counted between two and nine times. This rearrangement joins TRBV11-2 to TRBJ1-2; the D gene is possibly TRBD1 (5 bases). The CDR3 is 13 amino acids. Trimming removed 1 base at V and 4 bases at J, with 7 bases between. From germline, CDR1 is SGHAT and CDR2 FQNNGV. In DNA, the CDR3 is TGTGCCAGCAGCTTAGGGGGCTTCTATGGCTACACCTTC. It yields the protein CASSLGGFYGYTF.